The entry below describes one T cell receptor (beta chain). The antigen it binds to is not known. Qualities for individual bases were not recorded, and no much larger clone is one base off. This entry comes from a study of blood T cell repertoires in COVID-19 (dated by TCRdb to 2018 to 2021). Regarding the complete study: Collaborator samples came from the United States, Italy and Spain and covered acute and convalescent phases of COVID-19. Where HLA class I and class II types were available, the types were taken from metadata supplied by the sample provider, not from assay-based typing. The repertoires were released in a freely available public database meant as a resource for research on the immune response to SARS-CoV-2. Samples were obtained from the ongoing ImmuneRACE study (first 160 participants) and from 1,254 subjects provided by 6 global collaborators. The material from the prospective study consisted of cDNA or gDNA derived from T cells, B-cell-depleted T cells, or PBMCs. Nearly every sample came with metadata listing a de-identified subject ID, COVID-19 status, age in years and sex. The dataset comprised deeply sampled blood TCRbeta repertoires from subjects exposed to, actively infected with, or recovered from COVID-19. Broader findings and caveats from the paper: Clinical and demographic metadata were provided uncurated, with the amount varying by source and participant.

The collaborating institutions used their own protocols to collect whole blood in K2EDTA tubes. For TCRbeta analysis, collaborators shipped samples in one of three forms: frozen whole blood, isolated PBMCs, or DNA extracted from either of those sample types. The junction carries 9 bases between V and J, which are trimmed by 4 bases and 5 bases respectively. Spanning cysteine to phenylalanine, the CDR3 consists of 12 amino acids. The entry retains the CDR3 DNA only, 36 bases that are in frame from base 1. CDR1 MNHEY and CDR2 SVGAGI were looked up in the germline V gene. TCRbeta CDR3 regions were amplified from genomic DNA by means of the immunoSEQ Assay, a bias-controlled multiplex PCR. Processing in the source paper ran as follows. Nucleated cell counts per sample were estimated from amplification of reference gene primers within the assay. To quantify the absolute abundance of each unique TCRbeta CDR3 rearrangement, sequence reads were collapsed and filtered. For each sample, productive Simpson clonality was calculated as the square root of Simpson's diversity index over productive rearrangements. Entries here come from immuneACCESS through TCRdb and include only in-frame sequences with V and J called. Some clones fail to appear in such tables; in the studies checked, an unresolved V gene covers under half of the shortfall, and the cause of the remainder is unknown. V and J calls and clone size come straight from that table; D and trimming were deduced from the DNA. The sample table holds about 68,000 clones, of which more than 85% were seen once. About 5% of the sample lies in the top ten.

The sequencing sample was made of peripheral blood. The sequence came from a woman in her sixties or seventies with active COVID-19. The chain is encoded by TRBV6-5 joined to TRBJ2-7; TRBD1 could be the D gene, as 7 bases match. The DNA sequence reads TGTGCCAGCAGTTTCAGGGGGGACGAGCAGTACTTC. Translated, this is CASSFRGDEQYF.